Each of the 3 T cell receptor beta chains below was sequenced from the same sample in a study of T cell repertoires in ileal Crohn's disease. Here immunoSEQ multiplex PCR was the method, and the copy in TCRdb shows in-frame clones only, minus some. The sample lists approximately 5,400 clones, around 89% occurring once. Surgical specimens yielded lamina propria lymphocytes, which were density-gradient separated and then sorted. Specimen: CD4+ T cells from ileum. Receptor source: an adult with Crohn's disease. Some clones in this sample may be carry-over from other donors' samples.

The rearrangement uses TRBV27 and TRBJ2-2; no reliable D call. Germline-derived CDR1 and CDR2 are MNHEY and SMNVEV (reference sequence). The CDR3 spans 11 residues. Deletions cut 4 bases from V and 8 bases from J, with 5 bases between. The CDR3 coding sequence is TGTGCCAGCAGTTCACAGGGGGAGCTGTTTTTT. It translates to CASSSQGELFF.

The J gene is TRBJ2-7, the V gene TRBV4-2; 11 nucleotides line up with TRBD2. V shed 0 bases and J 5 bases; nucleotides not matched to a gene: 15. The CDR3 is 19 residues long. Per germline, CDR1 LGHNA and CDR2 YNFKEQ. CDR3 sequence (DNA): TGTGCCAGCAGCCAAGATTTTAGGGCTAGCGGGAGGCCCCCCGACGAGCAGTACTTC. The encoded protein is CASSQDFRASGRPPDEQYF.

This clone was counted only a few times. The chain has TRBV19 and TRBJ1-1, with D perhaps matching TRBD1 (6 bases). The germline gives CDR1 LNHDA, CDR2 SQIVND (reference sequence). The CDR3 covers 15 residues. V dropped 4 bases and J dropped 5 bases, with 17 bases sitting between them. Written as DNA, the CDR3 is TGTGCCAGTAGTAGAAACACGGGAGGGGGAACTGAAGCTTTCTTT. Amino acid sequence: CASSRNTGGGTEAFF. The full variable domain, its missing parts supplied by reference TRBV19 and TRBJ1-1, is DGGITQSPKYLFRKEGQNVTLSCEQNLNHDAMYWYRQDPGQGLRLIYYSQIVNDFQKGDIAEGYSVSREKKESFPLTVTSAQKNPTAFYLCASSRNTGGGTEAFFGQGTRLTVV.